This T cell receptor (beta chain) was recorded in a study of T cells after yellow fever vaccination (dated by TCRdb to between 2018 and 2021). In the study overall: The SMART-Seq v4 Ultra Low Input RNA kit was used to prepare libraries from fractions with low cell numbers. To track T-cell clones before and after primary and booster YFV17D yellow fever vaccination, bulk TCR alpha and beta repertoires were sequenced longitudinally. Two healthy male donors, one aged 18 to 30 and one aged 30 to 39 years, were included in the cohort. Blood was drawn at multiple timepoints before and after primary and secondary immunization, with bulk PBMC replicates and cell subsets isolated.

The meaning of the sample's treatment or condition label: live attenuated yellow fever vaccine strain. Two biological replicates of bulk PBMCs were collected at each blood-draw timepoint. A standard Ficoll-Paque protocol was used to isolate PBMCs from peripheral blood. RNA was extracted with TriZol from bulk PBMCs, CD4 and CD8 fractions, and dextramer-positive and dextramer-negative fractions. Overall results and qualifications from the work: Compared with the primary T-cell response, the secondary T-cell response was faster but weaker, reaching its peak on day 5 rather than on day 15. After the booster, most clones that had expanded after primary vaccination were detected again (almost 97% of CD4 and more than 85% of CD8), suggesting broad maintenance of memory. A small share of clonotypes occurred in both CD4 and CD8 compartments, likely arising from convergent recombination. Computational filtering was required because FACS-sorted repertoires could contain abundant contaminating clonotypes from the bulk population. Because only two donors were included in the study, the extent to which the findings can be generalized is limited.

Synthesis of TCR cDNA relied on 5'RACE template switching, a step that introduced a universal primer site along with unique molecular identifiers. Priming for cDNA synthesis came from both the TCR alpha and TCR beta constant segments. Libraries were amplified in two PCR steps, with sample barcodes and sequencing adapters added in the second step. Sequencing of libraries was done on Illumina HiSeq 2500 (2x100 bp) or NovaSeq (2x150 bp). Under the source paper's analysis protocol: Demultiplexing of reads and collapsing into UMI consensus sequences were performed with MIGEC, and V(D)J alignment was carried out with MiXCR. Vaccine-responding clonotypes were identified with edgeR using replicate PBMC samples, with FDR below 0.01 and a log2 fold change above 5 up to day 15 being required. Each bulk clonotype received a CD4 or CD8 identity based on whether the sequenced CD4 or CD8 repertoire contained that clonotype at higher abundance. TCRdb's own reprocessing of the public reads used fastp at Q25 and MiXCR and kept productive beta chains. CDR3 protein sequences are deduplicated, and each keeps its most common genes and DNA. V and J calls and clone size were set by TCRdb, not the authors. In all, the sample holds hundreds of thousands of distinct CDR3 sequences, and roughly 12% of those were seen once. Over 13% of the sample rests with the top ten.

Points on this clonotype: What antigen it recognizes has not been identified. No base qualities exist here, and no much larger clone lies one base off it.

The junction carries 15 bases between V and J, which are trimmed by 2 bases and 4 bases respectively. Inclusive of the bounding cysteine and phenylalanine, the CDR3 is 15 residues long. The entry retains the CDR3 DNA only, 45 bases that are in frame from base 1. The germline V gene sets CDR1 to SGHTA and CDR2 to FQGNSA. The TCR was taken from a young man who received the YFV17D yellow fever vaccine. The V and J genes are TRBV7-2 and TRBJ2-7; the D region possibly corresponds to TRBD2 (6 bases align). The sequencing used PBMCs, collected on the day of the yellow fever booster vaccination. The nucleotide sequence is TGTGCCAGCAGCTTACTTCGGGGGAAGGGGTACGAGCAGTACTTC. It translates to CASSLLRGKGYEQYF.